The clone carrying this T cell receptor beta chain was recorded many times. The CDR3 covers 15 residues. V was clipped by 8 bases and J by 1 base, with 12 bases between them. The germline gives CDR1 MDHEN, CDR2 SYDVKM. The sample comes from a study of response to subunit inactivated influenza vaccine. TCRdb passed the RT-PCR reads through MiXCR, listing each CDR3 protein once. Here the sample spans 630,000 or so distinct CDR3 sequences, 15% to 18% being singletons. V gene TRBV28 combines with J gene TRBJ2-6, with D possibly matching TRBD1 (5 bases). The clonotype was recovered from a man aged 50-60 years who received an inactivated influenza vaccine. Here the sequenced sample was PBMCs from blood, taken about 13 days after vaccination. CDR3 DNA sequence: TGTGCCAGCGGGTCCCAGGGATCTGGGGCCAACGTCCTGACTTTC. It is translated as CASGSQGSGANVLTF.